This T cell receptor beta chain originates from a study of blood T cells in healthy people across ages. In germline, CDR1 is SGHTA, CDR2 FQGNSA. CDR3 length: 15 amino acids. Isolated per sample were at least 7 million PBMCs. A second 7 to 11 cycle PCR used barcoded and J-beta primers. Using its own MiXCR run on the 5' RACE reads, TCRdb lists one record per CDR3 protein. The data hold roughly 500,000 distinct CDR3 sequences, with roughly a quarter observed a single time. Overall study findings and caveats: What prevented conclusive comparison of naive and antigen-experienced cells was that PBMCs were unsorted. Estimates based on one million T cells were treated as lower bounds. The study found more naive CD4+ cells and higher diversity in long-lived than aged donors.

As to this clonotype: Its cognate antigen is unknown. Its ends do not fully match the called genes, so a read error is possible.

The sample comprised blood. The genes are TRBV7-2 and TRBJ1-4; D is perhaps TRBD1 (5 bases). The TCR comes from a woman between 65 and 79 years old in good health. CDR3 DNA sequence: TGTGCCAGCAGCTTGGGCGGGGAACCTCGTACAGGCACAAATTTT. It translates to CASSLGGEPRTGTNF.